This T cell receptor beta chain was captured in a study of T-cell reconstitution after alpha-beta-depleted transplantation in children. This clonotype was observed a handful of times. Researchers prepared the TCRbeta library using unique molecular identifiers, the study reports. TCRdb itself ran the PCR reads through MiXCR, one entry per CDR3 protein. This table has 450,000 to 600,000 distinct CDR3 sequences, approximately 13% appearing once. V was pared by 4 bases and J by 2 bases, with 14 bases between. This CDR3 has 15 residues. CDR1 KGHSH and CDR2 LQKENI come from the germline V gene. Sequenced material: PBMCs, mostly from graft donor cells, taken 360 days after TCRalphabeta/CD19-depleted stem cell transplant. The clonotype originates from a male patient between 10 and 17 years old who had a stem cell transplant for acute myeloid leukemia, so the T cells may come from the graft donor. The chain combines TRBV18 with TRBJ1-1, with D perhaps matching TRBD1 (5 bases). The CDR3 sequence: CASSLADSPNTEAFF. In DNA, the CDR3 is TGTGCCAGCTCACTGGCCGACAGTCCTAACACTGAAGCTTTCTTT.